These T cell receptor beta chains were read from a single sample in a study of blood T cell repertoires in COVID-19. The repertoire was sequenced with immunoSEQ multiplex PCR; TCRdb's copy has only in-frame clones and lacks some. This table has 200,000 to 300,000 clones, about 86% appearing once. Sequencing was performed on peripheral blood. These receptors were taken from a young man with active or convalescent COVID-19. Each CDR3 is given with its conserved first and last residue. A D gene is named only where the DNA matches it firmly. Part of the rows lack a size; the others show once, few, many or a class for expanded clones.

J gene	clone size	V gene	D gene	CDR3 protein	CDR3 DNA
TRBJ2-1	NA	TRBV27	NA	CASSLSSGLQGQFF	TGTGCCAGCAGTTTATCCTCCGGGCTCCAGGGACAGTTCTTC
TRBJ1-1	NA	TRBV9	NA	CASSVGQPNTEAFF	TGTGCCAGCAGCGTAGGACAGCCAAACACTGAAGCTTTCTTT
TRBJ1-4	few	TRBV5-1	NA	CASSLTQGQLFF	TGCGCCAGCAGCCTGACACAGGGTCAATTGTTTTTT
TRBJ2-5	NA	TRBV11-2	TRBD2	CASSPGTSGETQYF	TGTGCCAGCAGCCCCGGGACTAGCGGGGAGACCCAGTACTTC
TRBJ2-7	NA	TRBV19	NA	CASSIMYQGPYEQYF	TGTGCCAGTAGTATCATGTATCAGGGTCCCTACGAGCAGTACTTC
TRBJ1-4	NA	TRBV9	TRBD1	CASSLRAADRGDEKLFF	TGTGCCAGCAGTCTCCGAGCGGCGGACAGGGGTGATGAAAAACTGTTTTTT
TRBJ2-3	NA	TRBV29-1	TRBD2	CSVEPRTSGGTDTQYF	TGCAGCGTCGAACCACGGACTAGCGGGGGGACAGATACGCAGTATTTT
TRBJ2-5	NA	TRBV9	NA	CASSVDQAPQETQYF	TGTGCCAGCAGCGTAGATCAGGCTCCACAAGAGACCCAGTACTTC
TRBJ2-7	NA	TRBV5-6	TRBD2	CASSRRGGSYEQYF	TGTGCCAGCAGCCGGCGCGGGGGTTCCTACGAGCAGTACTTC
TRBJ2-2	NA	TRBV20-1	TRBD1	CSASLQAGERGPPGELFF	TGCAGTGCTAGTTTGCAGGCCGGGGAGAGGGGGCCCCCCGGGGAGCTGTTTTTT
TRBJ1-4	NA	TRBV7-9	NA	CASSLEGSRGEKLFF	TGTGCCAGCAGCTTAGAAGGCAGTAGGGGTGAAAAACTGTTTTTT
TRBJ2-2	NA	TRBV7-3	NA	CASSLSPGSQNTGELFF	TGTGCCAGCAGCTTATCCCCAGGCAGTCAGAACACCGGGGAGCTGTTTTTT
TRBJ2-7	NA	TRBV10-3	TRBD2	CAIGGVSYEQYF	TGTGCCATCGGGGGGGTTTCCTACGAGCAGTACTTC